This T cell receptor (beta chain) is drawn from a study of early T cells in non-severe SARS-CoV-2 infection. The study, taken as a whole, reports: VDJdb-based matching was biased toward anti-spike CD8 responses and missed private and CD4 specificities.

Trimming stripped 1 base from V and 5 bases from J, with 8 bases between. CDR1 is SQVTM and CDR2 is ANQGSEA in the germline V gene. The CDR3 covers 12 residues. About this clonotype itself: The antigen is unknown.

The library protocol tagged individual cDNA molecules with unique molecular identifiers. TCRdb ran MiXCR on the 5' RACE reads and lists one entry per CDR3 protein. The table records some 42,000 distinct CDR3 sequences, less than 6.5% of them present only once. This receptor was obtained from an adult who was a healthcare worker with PCR-confirmed SARS-CoV-2 infection or an uninfected control (not recorded which). The gene calls are TRBV29-1 and TRBJ1-2; D gene ambiguous. The sequencing here drew on whole blood, taken at baseline. In nucleotides, the CDR3 is TGCAGCGTTGAAGGAAGTATATATGGCTACACCTTC. It specifies CSVEGSIYGYTF. The variable domain in full, completed from reference TRBV29-1 and TRBJ1-2, reads SAVISQKPSRDICQRGTSLTIQCQVDSQVTMMFWYRQQPGQSLTLIATANQGSEATYESGFVIDKFPISRPNLTFSTLTVSNMSPEDSSIYLCSVEGSIYGYTFGSGTRLTVV.